The clone carrying this T cell receptor (beta chain) was counted many times. Its antigen is still unknown. CDR3 length: 14 amino acids. With 3 bases clipped from V and 4 bases from J, the junction kept 5 bases outside the gene matches. Germline CDR1 SGHTA, CDR2 FQGTGA. This specimen comes from a study of metastatic and nonmetastatic thyroid tumors. In the study overall: Comparison of repertoires was carried out across blood and tumor or nodule tissue from malignant and benign thyroid patients.

Thyroid surgery was performed in patients who had received no treatment beforehand. Whole-study findings and limits: Reported TCR beta diversity, measured in blood and tumor, was significantly higher for malignant thyroid tumors than for benign nodules.

In the original workflow: Differences in CDR3 between clinicopathological groups were drawn on to build a classifier intended to discriminate distant-metastatic papillary thyroid cancer patients. TCRdb used MiXCR to call clones anew from the PCR reads. TCRdb, rather than the study authors, made the V and J calls. The table lists over 30,000 clones, about a sixth of them singletons, with around 12% in the top ten. The rearrangement joins TRBV7-3 to TRBJ1-2; 7 bases fit TRBD1. The TCR was taken from a male donor with papillary thyroid cancer or a benign thyroid nodule (not recorded which). Some clones in this sample may be carry-over from other donors' samples. The sample taken for sequencing was blood. CDR3 bases: TGTGCCAGCAGCTTCGAGGGGGCCGGCTATGGCTACACCTTC. This translates into CASSFEGAGYGYTF.